This T cell receptor beta chain was observed in a study of cytotoxic CD8 clonotypes in ibrutinib-treated CLL. Study-level background: Once patients had received a median about twelve months of treatment, range 6 to 36, response samples were obtained.

Comments on this clone: Its specificity is unknown.

Clones were read by immunoSEQ multiplex PCR, and TCRdb kept only the in-frame ones, dropping some. The sample has fewer than 200,000 clones; roughly four fifths are singletons. Frozen PBMC stocks contributed around 2 micrograms of genomic DNA to the TCR beta libraries. Whole-study results and caveats: Baseline values of clonality outstripped age-matched healthy donors and followed circulating CD8+ T-cell counts. Clonality was higher at ibrutinib response and returned toward baseline at progression.

The sequence came from a human donor with chronic lymphocytic leukemia. The sample here was PBMCs, taken after 24 months of ibrutinib treatment.

The CDR3 DNA follows: TGTGCCATCAGTGTTACAGGGGACGAGGATACGCAGTATTTT. It specifies CAISVTGDEDTQYF. The rearrangement uses TRBV10-3 and TRBJ2-3, with TRBD1 matching over 7 bases. Germline lookup yields CDR1 ENHRY and CDR2 SYGVKD. CDR3 length equals 14 residues. V lost 4 bases, J lost 6 bases, and 7 bases stayed unmatched.